The clone carrying this T cell receptor beta chain was seen more than once but under ten times. What it recognizes is unknown. The data were taken from a study of T-cell reconstitution after alpha-beta-depleted transplantation in children. Overall study findings and caveats: High day-60 TCRbeta diversity in some patients came from surviving recipient T cells and thymic progenitors. By one year post-transplant, T-cell counts and diversity largely arose from T cells that were newly produced.

Unique molecular identifiers were built into the TCRbeta library. From the PCR reads, TCRdb called clonotypes with MiXCR, one entry per CDR3 protein. The table has approximately 400,000 distinct CDR3 sequences, about 17% seen once. The CDR3 consists of 13 residues. Looked up from germline, CDR1 is SGHRS and CDR2 is YFSETQ. Between the trimmed V and J ends, which lost 1 base and 2 bases, there was a span of 7 bases. This chain joins TRBV5-1 and TRBJ2-7, with a possible D match to TRBD1 (6 bases). The TCR originated in a boy in the first two years of life who had a stem cell transplant for Wiskott-Aldrich syndrome, so the T cells may come from the graft donor. The sample consisted of PBMCs, mostly from graft donor cells, taken 360 days after TCRalphabeta/CD19-depleted stem cell transplant. CDR3 residues: CASSLWTAYEQYF. As DNA, the CDR3 is TGCGCCAGCAGCTTGTGGACAGCCTACGAGCAGTACTTC.